The 9 T cell receptor beta chains below come from one sample, sequenced in a study of CD8 T cells in ankylosing spondylitis. Via MiXCR, TCRdb re-called the 5' RACE reads, giving one row per CDR3 protein. The table has around 210,000 distinct CDR3 sequences, 7.5% to 9.5% seen once. The sample taken for sequencing was blood, either unsorted or a sorted T cell fraction (not recorded which). The receptors originated from a female donor with ankylosing spondylitis or in good health (not recorded which).

The rearrangement links TRBV27 to TRBJ2-1; D is unclear. The V end lost 6 bases, the J end lost 2 bases, and 11 bases lay between the germline ends. Germline assignment: CDR1 MNHEY and CDR2 SMNVEV (reference sequence). This CDR3 has 14 residues. In nucleotides, the CDR3 is TGTGCCAGCAGAGAGGAGTTCACCTACAATGAGCAGTTCTTC. This translates into CASREEFTYNEQFF.

As for this clonotype: It may be a read error: a sequence one base away is much more abundant. The genes are TRBV7-9 and TRBJ2-7; no reliable D call. Germline loops: CDR1 SEHNR, CDR2 FQNEAQ (reference sequence). This CDR3 has 11 amino acids. The CDR3 bases are TGTGTCAGCAGCCCCCGCTACGAGCAGTACTTC. Translation gives CVSSPRYEQYF.

This clonotype was detected many times. The rearrangement joins TRBV12-3 or TRBV12-4 to TRBJ2-5, with D perhaps TRBD1 or TRBD2 (5 bases each). Trimming cost V 8 bases and J 0 bases, with 13 bases left between them. The CDR3 totals 14 residues. The CDR3 DNA sequence: TGTGCCAGCGGTGGGACGGAGTACCAAGAGACCCAGTACTTC. Its protein is CASGGTEYQETQYF.

This clonotype has only a few counts. The V gene is TRBV7-2, the J gene TRBJ2-3; 7 bases are a match to TRBD2. Germline values: CDR1 SGHTA, CDR2 FQGNSA. The CDR3 extends over 15 amino acids. J gave up 2 bases and V 1 base, and 3 bases lay outside the gene matches. CDR3 DNA: TGTGCCAGCAGCTTAGTGGGGACTACCACAGATACGCAGTATTTT. Its protein is CASSLVGTTTDTQYF.

This clonotype was detected only a few times. The chain joins TRBV7-2 to TRBJ2-1; no reliable D call. The CDR3 extends over 12 amino acids. Germline V CDR1 and CDR2: SGHTA, FQGNSA. Trimming stripped 2 bases from V and 10 bases from J, with 9 bases between. The CDR3 region has the DNA TGTGCCAGCAGCTTAACCATCGGAGAGCAGTTCTTC. Its translation is CASSLTIGEQFF.

This clonotype occurred many times. V gene TRBV20-1 combines with J gene TRBJ1-5; D ambiguous. CDR3 length: 13 amino acids. V lost 3 bases, J lost 0 bases, and 6 bases lay in between. Germline V gives CDR1 DFQATT, CDR2 SNEGSKA (reference sequence). The chain's CDR3 is CSASTDSNQPQHF. DNA of the CDR3: TGCAGTGCTAGCACAGATAGCAATCAGCCCCAGCATTTT.

This clonotype was seen many times. This sequence joins TRBV11-2 and TRBJ1-1; TRBD1 is a possible D gene (6 bases). Trimming took 5 bases from V and 4 from J, leaving 17 bases between them. This CDR3 region has 15 residues. Germline CDR1 SGHAT, CDR2 FQNNGV. CDR3 sequence: CASSASGGLVTEAFF. The CDR3 coding sequence is TGTGCCAGCAGCGCAAGCGGGGGGCTCGTCACTGAAGCTTTCTTT.

As concerns this clonotype: A clone one base away is much larger, so this may be a read error. V and J are TRBV20-1 and TRBJ1-1; D gene ambiguous. The germline V and J ends were trimmed by 2 bases and 4 bases, with 8 bases remaining between them. This CDR3 has 12 residues. CDR1 DFQATT and CDR2 SNEGSKA come from the germline V gene (reference sequence). The CDR3 region is CSARRDSTEAFF. DNA for the CDR3: TGCAGTGCTAGAAGGGATAGCACTGAAGCTTTCTTT.

This clonotype was detected ten times or more. V gene TRBV5-1 combines with J gene TRBJ1-1, with D perhaps TRBD1 (6 bases). V lost 2 bases to trimming and J lost 5 bases, with 10 bases between them. Germline V CDR1 and CDR2: SGHRS, YFSETQ. The CDR3 spans 13 residues. The CDR3 region has the DNA TGCGCCAGCAGCTTCTTACAGGGAACTGAAGCTTTCTTT. As protein: CASSFLQGTEAFF.